The present T cell receptor beta chain was sequenced within a study of blood T cell repertoires in COVID-19. Overall study: Both acute and convalescent COVID-19 samples were obtained from the United States, Italy and Spain. T cells, B-cell-depleted T cells, or PBMCs provided the cDNA or gDNA that served as material.

Authors' analysis steps: Nucleated cell counts were estimated from reference gene primer amplification. Sequencing used immunoSEQ multiplex PCR; TCRdb keeps in-frame clones, though not all of them. V and J calls and clone size are copied from that table; D and trimming were computed from the DNA. The sample shows hundreds of thousands of clones, more than 60% of them seen only once. V dropped 1 base and J dropped 8 bases, with 9 bases sitting between them. The germline V gene encodes CDR1 SGHRS and CDR2 YFSETQ. The CDR3 extends over 12 amino acids. Material for sequencing was peripheral blood. The TCR was taken from a woman in her forties with active or convalescent COVID-19. The genes are TRBV5-1 and TRBJ1-2; possibly TRBD1 for D (5 bases). DNA for the CDR3: TGCGCCAGCAGCTTGTCAGGGTGGGGCTACACCTTC. It codes for CASSLSGWGYTF.